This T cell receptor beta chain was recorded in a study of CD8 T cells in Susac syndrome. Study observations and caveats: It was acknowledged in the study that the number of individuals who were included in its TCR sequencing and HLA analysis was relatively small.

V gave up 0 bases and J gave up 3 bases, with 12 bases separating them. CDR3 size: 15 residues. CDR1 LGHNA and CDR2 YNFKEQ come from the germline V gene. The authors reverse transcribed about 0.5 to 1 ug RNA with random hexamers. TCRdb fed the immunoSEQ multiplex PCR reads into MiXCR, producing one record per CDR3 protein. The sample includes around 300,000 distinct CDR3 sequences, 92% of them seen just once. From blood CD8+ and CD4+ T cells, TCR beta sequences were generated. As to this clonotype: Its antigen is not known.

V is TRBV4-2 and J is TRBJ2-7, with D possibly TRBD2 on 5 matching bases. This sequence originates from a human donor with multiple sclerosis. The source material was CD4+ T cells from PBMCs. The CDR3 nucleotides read TGTGCCAGCAGCCAAGATGCTAACGGACTCTACGAGCAGTACTTC. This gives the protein CASSQDANGLYEQYF.